The 8 T cell receptor beta chains below come from one sample, sequenced in a study of cytomegalovirus exposure and HLA in healthy donors. Vbeta (60) and Jbeta (13) primers were used in the PCR. The data were produced by immunoSEQ multiplex PCR, yet TCRdb's version contains in-frame clones alone and is incomplete. The sample has over 150,000 clones; 74% are singletons. What was sequenced was PBMCs. The receptors derive from a woman between 25 and 40 years old in good health and CMV-seropositive.

The chain joins TRBV5-1 to TRBJ2-3; 11 bases align to TRBD2. Trimming removed 4 bases from V and 10 bases from J; junction bases left unmatched: 20. The CDR3 has 18 amino acids. Germline CDR1 SGHRS, CDR2 YFSETQ. The CDR3 DNA reads TGCGCCAGCAGCCCCTCGGGGTCCCGACTAGCGGGATCCTGGGCGCAGTATTTT. It encodes CASSPSGSRLAGSWAQYF.

This clone was recorded a few times. The chain recombines TRBV6-6 with TRBJ2-7; TRBD1 aligns across 9 bases. CDR3 length: 13 residues. Per germline, CDR1 MNHNY and CDR2 SVGAGI (reference sequence). V was pared by 5 bases and J by 8 bases, with 7 bases of the junction left unmatched. This CDR3 is CASSIGTGTKQYF. The CDR3, as DNA: TGTGCCAGCAGTATTGGGACAGGGACTAAGCAGTACTTC.

This sequence joins TRBV19 and TRBJ2-1, with unresolved D. Trimming removed 5 bases at V and 0 bases at J, with 5 bases between. This CDR3 spans 13 amino acids. Germline assignment: CDR1 LNHDA and CDR2 SQIVND (reference sequence). The CDR3: CASSPLSYNEQFF. In nucleotides, the CDR3 is TGTGCCAGTAGTCCCCTCTCCTACAATGAGCAGTTCTTC.

This clone was counted only a few times. This chain joins TRBV5-1 and TRBJ1-1; 8 bases are a match to TRBD1. The germline V gene encodes CDR1 SGHRS and CDR2 YFSETQ. The CDR3 consists of 16 residues. V trimming: 3 bases; J trimming: 1 base; junction bases outside the gene matches: 8. The DNA of the CDR3 is TGCGCCAGCAGCTCCAATACCGGGACAGGGAACACTGAAGCTTTCTTT. This sequence encodes CASSSNTGTGNTEAFF.

The chain carries TRBV18 and TRBJ2-5, with D hard to call. This CDR3 is 15 amino acids long. Looked up from germline, CDR1 is KGHSH and CDR2 is LQKENI. Trimming stripped 5 bases from V and 1 base from J, with 14 bases between. The CDR3 region has the DNA TGTGCCAGCTCAGCTACTAATACGCGCCAAGAGACCCAGTACTTC. It encodes CASSATNTRQETQYF.

CDR3: CASIRPGQGRGEQFF. DNA of the CDR3: TGTGCCAGCATTAGACCGGGACAGGGGAGGGGTGAGCAGTTCTTC. V usage is TRBV2 and J usage is TRBJ2-1; 10 nucleotides match TRBD1. V lost 7 bases, J lost 9 bases, and 12 bases stayed unmatched. The germline gives CDR1 SNHLY, CDR2 FYNNEI. CDR3 length: 15 amino acids.

The chain joins TRBV28 to TRBJ2-7, with 12 bases fitting TRBD2. The CDR3 consists of 17 residues. Germline lookup yields CDR1 MDHEN and CDR2 SYDVKM. V trimming: 4 bases; J trimming: 7 bases; junction bases outside the gene matches: 14. The CDR3 DNA is TGTGCCAGCAGTTCGACTAGCGGGAGCGCCAGGGGCAGGGAGCAGTACTTC. Protein sequence: CASSSTSGSARGREQYF.

Worth noting for this clone: The germline gene is not matched at one end of the junction; a read error may be the cause. The chain has TRBV28 and TRBJ2-7, with 11 bases identical to TRBD1. The CDR3 runs to 17 residues. Germline CDR1 reads MDHEN; CDR2 reads SYDVKM. This CDR3 is CANSFFPGTGGSYEQYF. As DNA, the CDR3 is TGTGCCAACAGTTTCTTCCCTGGGACAGGGGGATCCTACGAGCAGTACTTC.